In its sample, the clone carrying this TCR beta chain was seen many times. The target antigen is unknown. The genomic DNA TCR beta CDR3 region underwent two rounds of multiplex PCR. Used in first-round PCR were primers specific to each TRBV and TRBJ gene. TCRdb reanalysed the multiplex PCR reads using MiXCR and keeps one entry per CDR3 protein. The sample includes 8,500 to 13,000 distinct CDR3 sequences, 45% to 65% seen only once; the top ten take around 7%. This specimen belongs to a study of prognosis after radiotherapy for stage I lung cancer. Study at large: None of the non-small cell lung cancer patients was considered medically operable. Roughly 12 patients' tumors were adenocarcinoma, and about seven patients' tumors were squamous cell carcinoma.

Germline trimming cut 7 bases from V and 5 bases from J; bases unmatched to any gene: 11. The germline V gene has CDR1 LGHDT and CDR2 YNNKEL (reference sequence). This CDR3 is built from 16 residues. Findings and caveats of the study: Determination of whether the expanded TCR clones were tumor-specific was not performed.

The input for sequencing was PBMCs, taken before or after stereotactic body radiation therapy (not recorded which). The J gene is TRBJ2-1, the V gene TRBV3-1; TRBD2 matches at 10 bases. The clonotype was recovered from a donor aged 50 or older with non-small cell lung cancer. The CDR3 protein is CASTPLSGRVHNEQFF. The CDR3 DNA follows: TGTGCCAGCACCCCCCTAAGCGGGAGGGTTCACAATGAGCAGTTCTTC.